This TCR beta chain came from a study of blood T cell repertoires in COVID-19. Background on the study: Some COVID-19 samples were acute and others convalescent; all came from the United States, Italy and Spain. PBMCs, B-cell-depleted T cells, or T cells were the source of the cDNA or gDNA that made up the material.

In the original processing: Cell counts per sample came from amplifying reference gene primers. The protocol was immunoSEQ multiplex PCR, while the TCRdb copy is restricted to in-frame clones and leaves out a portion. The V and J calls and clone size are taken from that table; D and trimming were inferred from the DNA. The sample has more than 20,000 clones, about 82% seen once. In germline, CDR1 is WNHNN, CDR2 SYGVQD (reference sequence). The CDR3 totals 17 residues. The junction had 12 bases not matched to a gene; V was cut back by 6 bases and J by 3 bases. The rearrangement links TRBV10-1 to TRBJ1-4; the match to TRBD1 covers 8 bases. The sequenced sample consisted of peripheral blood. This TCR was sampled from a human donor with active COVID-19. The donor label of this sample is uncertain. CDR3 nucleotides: TGCGCCAGCAGACTCGCCTATTTACAGGGGGCTAATGAAAAACTGTTTTTT. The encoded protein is CASRLAYLQGANEKLFF.